The entry that follows covers one TCR beta chain sequence. Its recognized antigen is unknown. No much larger clonotype is one base removed from it; base qualities were not supplied. In the germline V gene (reference sequence), CDR1 corresponds to LNHDA and CDR2 to SQIVND. V is pared back by 7 bases and J by 3 bases, with 15 bases lying between the germline termini. Counted from cysteine to phenylalanine, this CDR3 has 14 amino acids. The read is trimmed to its CDR3 DNA, 42 bases read in frame from base 1. The data were obtained in a study of OX40 agonist ivuxolimab in advanced cancers. With respect to the entire study: Ivuxolimab, which targeted the costimulatory receptor OX40 (CD134), was an agonistic, fully human IgG2 monoclonal antibody. Among the approximately 54 dose-escalation patients, about 19 had hepatocellular carcinoma, approximately 15 melanoma, 9 renal cell carcinoma and 9 head and neck cancer. Intravenous ivuxolimab was administered to patients every 2 weeks at six dose levels: 0.01, 0.1, 0.3, 1.5, 3 and 10 mg/kg. Patients were allowed to have had prior anti-PD-1, anti-PD-L1 or anti-CTLA-4 therapy, and 40% of the dose-escalation patients had been treated with checkpoint inhibitors. Partial responses occurred in three dose-escalation patients: two with cutaneous melanoma and one with hepatocellular carcinoma. The monotherapy dose-escalation portion (N of about 50 patients) of the phase I ivuxolimab trial is reported in the paper. A male proportion of 70% to 90% and a mean age of 60 years, ranging from roughly 20 to 80, were recorded for the dose-escalation cohort. Peripheral TCRbeta sequencing was intended to test whether TCR sequence diversity was altered and clonal T-cell expansion was caused by ivuxolimab.

To sequence the TCRbeta CDR3 region, genomic DNA was isolated from the sorted cells. The immunoSEQ Assay was used for sequencing of TCRbeta CDR3 regions. TCRdb re-hosts the immuneACCESS table, in-frame sequences only. Its copies lack some clones; in the studies checked, an unresolved V gene accounts for under half of them, and the cause for the rest is not known. This sample holds about 99,000 clones; 95% to 97% were observed only once. The ten biggest clones cover about 2% of the sample. Study-level results and caveats: The antigen specificity of the clonally expanded peripheral T cells was not determined. In the 0.1-3.0 mg/kg groups, partial responders had among the lowest normalized peripheral clonal expansion, particularly in CD8+ T cells. After ivuxolimab, expanded clones were on average more numerous among CD8+ T cells than among CD4+ T cells. Low levels of normalized T-cell clonal expansion were also shown by some nonresponding patients. At doses from 0.1 to 3.0 mg/kg, clonal expansion was seen in both CD4+ and CD8+ blood T cells between baseline and week 6.

The trial excluded patients who had a history of autoimmune disease or were on systemic immunosuppression. Peripheral blood for TCR sequencing was collected from all dose cohorts at baseline, on cycle 4 day 1, and on cycle 7 day 1. Samples came from an open-label, multicenter, first-in-human phase I dose-escalation trial of ivuxolimab. The trial enrolled adults with locally advanced or metastatic head and neck squamous cell, hepatocellular, melanoma or renal cell carcinoma. CD4+ and CD8+ T cells were sorted separately from peripheral blood before TCR sequencing. The receptor's source is an adult with an advanced solid tumor such as melanoma, head and neck, liver or kidney cancer. In this chain, TRBV19 is recombined with TRBJ1-2, with the D gene too uncertain to name. The sample was CD4+ or CD8+ T cells sorted from blood, taken in a trial of the OX40 agonist ivuxolimab. The nucleotide sequence reads TGTGCCAGTACCCCGACACGGGGTGACTATGGCTACACCTTC. This is translated as CASTPTRGDYGYTF.